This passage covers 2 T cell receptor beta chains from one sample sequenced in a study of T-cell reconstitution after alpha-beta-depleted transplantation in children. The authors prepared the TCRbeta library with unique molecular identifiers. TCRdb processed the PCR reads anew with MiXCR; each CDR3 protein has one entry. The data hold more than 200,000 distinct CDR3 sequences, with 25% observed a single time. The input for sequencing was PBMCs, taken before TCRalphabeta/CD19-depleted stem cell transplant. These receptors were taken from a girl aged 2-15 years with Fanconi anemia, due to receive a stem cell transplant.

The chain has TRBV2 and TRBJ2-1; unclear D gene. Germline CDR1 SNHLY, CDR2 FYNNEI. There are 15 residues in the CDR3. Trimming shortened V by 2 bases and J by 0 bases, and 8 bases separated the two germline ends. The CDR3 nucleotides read TGTGCCAGCAGTGAAAGAGGCGTCTCCTACAATGAGCAGTTCTTC. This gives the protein CASSERGVSYNEQFF.

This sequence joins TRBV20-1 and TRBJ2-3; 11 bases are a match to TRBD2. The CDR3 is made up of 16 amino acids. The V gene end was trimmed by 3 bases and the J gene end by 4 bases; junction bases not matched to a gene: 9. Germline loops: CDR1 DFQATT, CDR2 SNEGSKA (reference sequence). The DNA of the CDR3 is TGCAGTGCTAGTCTCGTGGCTAGCGGGGGGTCAGATACGCAGTATTTT. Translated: CSASLVASGGSDTQYF.